This entry concerns a single T cell receptor (beta chain). The CDR3 sequence is 13 residues long. V lost 1 base to trimming and J lost 5 bases, with 9 bases between them. Germline V gene lookup returns CDR1 SSHAT and CDR2 FNYEAQ (reference sequence). Measured with immunoSEQ multiplex PCR; TCRdb has only the in-frame clones, and not every one. The repertoire holds about 35,000 clones, with 83% as singletons. These data are taken from a study of blood T cell repertoires in COVID-19. J is TRBJ2-7 and V is TRBV7-7; perhaps TRBD2 as D (5 bases). Input material: peripheral blood. The TCR comes from a man over 45 with acute or convalescent COVID-19. The CDR3: CASSLGSGNEQYF. The DNA for the CDR3 is TGTGCCAGCAGCTTAGGCTCGGGGAACGAGCAGTACTTC.